These T cell receptor beta chains were read from a single sample in a study of T cell responses to AZD1222 COVID-19 vaccine. Profiled with immunoSEQ multiplex PCR; TCRdb holds only in-frame clones, not every one. Of some 120,000 clones listed, approximately 90% are singletons. Sample: peripheral blood, taken on day 0 of AZD1222 vaccination. These receptors all come from an adult in good health. Both conserved end residues are part of each CDR3. A D gene is named only where the DNA matches it firmly. Where a row states a size, it is once, few, many or the class of an expanded clone; other rows omit it.

CDR3 protein	CDR3 DNA	D gene	J gene	V gene	clone size
CASSITDSNQPQHF	TGTGCCAGCAGTATAACGGACAGCAATCAGCCCCAGCATTTT	NA	TRBJ1-5	TRBV6-5	few
CASSSSRGLATEQFF	TGTGCCAGCAGCTCAAGTCGTGGACTAGCCACTGAGCAGTTCTTC	TRBD2	TRBJ2-1	TRBV7-6	NA
CASSALRGSSYNEQFF	TGTGCCAGCTCGGCTCTCAGGGGGAGCTCCTACAATGAGCAGTTCTTC	TRBD1	TRBJ2-1	TRBV18	NA
CASSGRRAYEQYF	TGTGCCAGCAGCGGGAGGCGGGCCTACGAGCAGTACTTC	NA	TRBJ2-7	TRBV7-2	NA
CASSPLQGNTEAFF	TGTGCCAGCTCACCGCTACAGGGGAACACTGAAGCTTTCTTT	NA	TRBJ1-1	TRBV18	NA
CASSTQGSNQPQHF	TGTGCCAGCAGCACACAGGGGAGCAATCAGCCCCAGCATTTT	TRBD1	TRBJ1-5	TRBV7-8	NA
CASSSGQINYGYTF	TGTGCCAGCAGCTCCGGACAGATTAACTATGGCTACACCTTC	NA	TRBJ1-2	TRBV7-2	once
CASNGQYNEQFF	TGTGCCAGCAACGGACAATACAATGAGCAGTTCTTC	NA	TRBJ2-1	TRBV2	NA
CASSPRSGSGTGELFF	TGTGCCAGCTCACCAAGAAGCGGGAGTGGCACCGGGGAGCTGTTTTTT	TRBD2	TRBJ2-2	TRBV18	NA
CASKGQGAPDTQYF	TGTGCCAGCAAAGGACAGGGGGCACCAGATACGCAGTATTTT	TRBD1	TRBJ2-3	TRBV11-2	NA